This paragraph covers one T cell receptor beta chain sequence. Its target is unknown. Primers: 60 Vbeta forward and 13 Jbeta reverse. The method was immunoSEQ multiplex PCR; TCRdb's version includes in-frame clones alone and lacks a portion of them. The sample's table shows about 64,000 clones. The CDR3 is made up of 13 amino acids. The V segment lost 3 bases and the J segment 2 bases; nucleotides outside the gene matches: 0. Per the germline V gene, CDR1 is SGDLS and CDR2 is YYNGEE. This entry comes from a study of cytomegalovirus exposure and HLA in healthy donors. Study overall: Genotyping showed approximately 81% of roughly 390 donors falling in the Caucasian-associated ancestry cluster. Study observations and caveats: In a later analysis, at a false discovery rate of 0.05, over 15,000 TCR beta sequences matched HLA alleles. Several V segments, TRBV6-2 and TRBV6-3 among them, could not be told apart and were dropped.

This chain joins TRBV9 and TRBJ1-2; 8 nucleotides line up with TRBD1. Sequencing input: PBMCs. The TCR sequence derives from a young woman in good health and CMV-seronegative. DNA for the CDR3: TGTGCCAGCAGCGGACAGGGGAACTATGGCTACACCTTC. Amino acid sequence: CASSGQGNYGYTF.